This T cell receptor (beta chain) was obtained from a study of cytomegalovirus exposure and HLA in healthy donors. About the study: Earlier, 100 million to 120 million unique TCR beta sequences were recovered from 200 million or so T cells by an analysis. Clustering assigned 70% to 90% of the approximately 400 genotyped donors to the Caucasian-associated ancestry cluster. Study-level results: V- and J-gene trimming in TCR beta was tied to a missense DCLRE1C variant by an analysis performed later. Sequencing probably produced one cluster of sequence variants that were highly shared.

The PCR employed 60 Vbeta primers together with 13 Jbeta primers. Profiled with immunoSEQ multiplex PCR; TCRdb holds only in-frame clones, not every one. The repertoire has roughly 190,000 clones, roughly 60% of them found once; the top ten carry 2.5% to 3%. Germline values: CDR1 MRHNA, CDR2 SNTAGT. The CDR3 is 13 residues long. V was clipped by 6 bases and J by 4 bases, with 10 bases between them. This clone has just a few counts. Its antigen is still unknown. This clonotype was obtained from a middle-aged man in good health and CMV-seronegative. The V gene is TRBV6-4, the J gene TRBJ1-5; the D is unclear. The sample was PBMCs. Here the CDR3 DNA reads TGTGCCAGCAGCGCGGACTCAAATCAGCCCCAGCATTTT. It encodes CASSADSNQPQHF.